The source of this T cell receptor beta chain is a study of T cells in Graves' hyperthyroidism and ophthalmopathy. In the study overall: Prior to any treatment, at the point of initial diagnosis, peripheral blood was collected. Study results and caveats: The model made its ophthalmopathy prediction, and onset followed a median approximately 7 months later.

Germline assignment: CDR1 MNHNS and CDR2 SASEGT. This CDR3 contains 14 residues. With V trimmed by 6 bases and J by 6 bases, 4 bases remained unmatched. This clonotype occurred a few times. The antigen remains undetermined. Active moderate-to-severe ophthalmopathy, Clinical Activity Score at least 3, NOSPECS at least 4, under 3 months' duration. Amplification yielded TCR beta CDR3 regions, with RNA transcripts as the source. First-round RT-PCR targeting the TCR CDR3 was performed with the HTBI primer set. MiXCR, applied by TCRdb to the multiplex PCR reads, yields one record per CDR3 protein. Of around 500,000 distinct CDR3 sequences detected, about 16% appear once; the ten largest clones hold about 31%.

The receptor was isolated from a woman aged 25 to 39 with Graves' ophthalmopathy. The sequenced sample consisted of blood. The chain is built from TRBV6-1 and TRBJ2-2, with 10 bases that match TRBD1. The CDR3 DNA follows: TGTGCCAGCAGGAGACAGGGGGCTCCCGGGGAGCTGTTTTTT. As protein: CASRRQGAPGELFF.